This T cell receptor (beta chain) was retrieved from a study of blood T cell repertoires in COVID-19. Turning to the study itself: From the United States, Italy and Spain came samples of acute and convalescent COVID-19. Nucleic acid was either cDNA or gDNA, and it came from T cells, B-cell-depleted T cells, or PBMCs.

V gave up 6 bases and J gave up 0 bases; unmatched junction bases: 7. The germline CDR1 and CDR2 sequences are ENHRY and SYGVKD. The CDR3 has 15 amino acids. Per the original data handling: From reference gene primer amplification, estimates of nucleated cell counts were derived. Data came from immunoSEQ multiplex PCR; TCRdb stores just in-frame clones and leaves some out. That table gives V, J and clone size, and the DNA gave D and trimming. The sample shows 120,000 or so clones, 70% to 90% of them seen only once. This chain links TRBV10-3 with TRBJ1-2; 7 bases fit TRBD1. What was sequenced was peripheral blood. The sequence was collected from an elderly woman with acute or convalescent COVID-19. The CDR3 coding sequence is TGTGCCATCAGCCCGACAGGGCCTACTAACTATGGCTACACCTTC. Encoded protein: CAISPTGPTNYGYTF.